This T cell receptor (beta chain) originates from a study of shared clonotypes between healthy human individuals. Study-wide context: Those who served as donors were a couple of women and three men between the ages of 18 and 49. General study results and limits: Only blood underwent sampling, and tissue repertoires likely differ.

The CDR3 spans 14 residues. The germline V gene encodes CDR1 SNHLY and CDR2 FYNNEI. A word on this clone: Its antigen is not identified. A far larger clone is only one base removed, so a read error is likely. Other DNA sequences from this sample encode an identical CDR3 as well.

Libraries were prepared by immunoSEQ multiplex PCR; TCRdb keeps only in-frame clonotypes and omits some of them. The repertoire has hundreds of thousands of clones, roughly 80% of them found once; the top ten carry 13%. Material: PBMCs. The chain uses TRBV2 and TRBJ2-3; D might be TRBD1 (5 bases). This TCR was sampled from a woman in her forties in good health. Some clones in this sample may be carry-over from other donors' samples. This chain's CDR3 is CASRDSLYTDTQYF. In DNA form, the CDR3 reads TGCGCCAGCCGCGACAGCCTCTACACAGATACGCAGTATTTT. Looking up the rest from reference TRBV2 and TRBJ2-3 gives the full variable domain: EPEVTQTPSHQVTQMGQEVILRCVPISNHLYFYWYRQILGQKVEFLVSFYNNEISEKSEIFDDQFSVERPDGSNFTLKIRSTKLEDSAMYFCASRDSLYTDTQYFGPGTRLTVL.